These 24 T cell receptor beta chains were all obtained from the same sample, sequenced in a study of vaccination effects on CD4 cells after COVID-19. For these receptors, no antigen is known. Before sequencing took place, the ViraFEST assay used viral peptide pools to expand antigen-specific CD4+ T cells. The culture ran for 10 days, and then CD4+ T cells were isolated. The study found no prior SARS-CoV-2 infection in the vaccine recipients, who tested negative for nucleocapsid antibodies. Profiling relied on immunoSEQ multiplex PCR, and the TCRdb table lists in-frame clones only, not all of them. The table includes some 24,000 clones, approximately 80% detected once. The input for sequencing was CD4+ T cells from PBMCs cultured with HCoV-NL63 spike peptides, taken before COVID-19 vaccination. The source is a human donor who received a COVID-19 vaccine.

This clone turned up a few times. The chain employs TRBV6-6 and TRBJ1-2; 9 bases agree with TRBD1. From germline, CDR1 is MNHNY and CDR2 SVGAGI (reference sequence). V shed 2 bases, J shed 7 bases, and the junction held 8 bases outside the gene matches. The CDR3 length is 15 residues. The CDR3: CASSYPEDRGIGYTF. The CDR3 DNA follows: TGTGCCAGCAGTTACCCAGAGGACAGGGGCATTGGCTACACCTTC.

The chain joins TRBV15 to TRBJ1-2, with a possible D match to TRBD1 (6 bases). Germline V gene sequence: CDR1 LNHNV, CDR2 YYDKDF (reference sequence). The germline V and J ends were trimmed by 0 bases and 2 bases, with 13 bases remaining between them. This CDR3 comprises 16 residues. CDR3 region: CATSRDQRGLNYGYTF. The CDR3 region has the DNA TGTGCCACCAGCAGAGATCAGCGGGGGCTAAACTATGGCTACACCTTC.

This clone was seen once. The genes are TRBV9 and TRBJ1-5, with TRBD1 as a possible D gene (5 bases). Germline CDR1 and CDR2: SGDLS and YYNGEE. CDR3 size: 18 residues. Trimming removed 4 bases at V and 0 bases at J, with 20 bases between. For the CDR3, the DNA is TGTGCCAGCAGCCCTCCTAGGGGCAGGGCCGGTAGCAATCAGCCCCAGCATTTT. It translates to CASSPPRGRAGSNQPQHF.

V usage is TRBV19 and J usage is TRBJ1-1, with a tentative D call TRBD1 (5 bases). V was clipped by 5 bases and J by 3 bases, with 13 bases between them. The CDR3 has 14 amino acids. Germline CDR1 LNHDA, CDR2 SQIVND (reference sequence). The DNA for the CDR3 is TGTGCCAGTAGTCACAGGACCGGGGACACTGAAGCTTTCTTT. Residues: CASSHRTGDTEAFF.

The rearrangement joins TRBV7-9 to TRBJ1-1, with 10 bases that match TRBD1. Losses at the gene ends were 5 bases for V and 1 base for J; bases not matched to a gene: 1. CDR3 length equals 14 residues. CDR1 and CDR2 (germline): SEHNR, FQNEAQ (reference sequence). CDR3 sequence (DNA): TGTGCCAGCAGCGGACAGGGGGGGAACACTGAAGCTTTCTTT. Its protein is CASSGQGGNTEAFF. Full variable domain (remainder filled in from reference TRBV7-9 and TRBJ1-1): DTGVSQNPRHKITKRGQNVTFRCDPISEHNRLYWYRQTLGQGPEFLTYFQNEAQLEKSRLLSDRFSAERPKGSFSTLEIQRTEQGDSAMYLCASSGQGGNTEAFFGQGTRLTVV.

The J gene is TRBJ2-3, the V gene TRBV11-2; 12 bases map to TRBD2. After removal of 0 bases from V and 7 bases from J, the junction contained 5 bases not matched to a gene. Germline V lookup: CDR1 SGHAT, CDR2 FQNNGV. This CDR3 contains 16 residues. As DNA, the CDR3 is TGTGCCAGCAGCTTAGAGACTAGCGGGAGTTATAATACGCAGTATTTT. It specifies CASSLETSGSYNTQYF.

The V and J genes are TRBV7-9 and TRBJ2-1; TRBD2 matches 9 bases. The germline CDR1 and CDR2 sequences are SEHNR and FQNEAQ (reference sequence). The CDR3 loop spans 14 amino acids. V was clipped by 9 bases and J by 8 bases; unmatched bases: 11. CDR3 DNA: TGTGCCAGTAACGGAGGGACTAGCTTATATGAGCAGTTCTTC. Translating gives CASNGGTSLYEQFF.

V gene TRBV6-4 combines with J gene TRBJ2-1; the D call may be TRBD1 or TRBD2 (5 bases each). With 4 bases removed from V and 2 bases from J, the gap between germline ends came to 9 bases. The CDR3 contains 14 residues. Germline-derived CDR1 and CDR2 are MRHNA and SNTAGT. For the CDR3, the DNA is TGTGCCAGCAGTGTAAGGGGAGCCTACAATGAGCAGTTCTTC. Protein product: CASSVRGAYNEQFF.

The rearrangement links TRBV18 to TRBJ1-1; the D is unclear. Germline loops: CDR1 KGHSH, CDR2 LQKENI. The CDR3 is 13 amino acids. The V and J ends lost 2 bases and 2 bases respectively, with 6 bases between them. The DNA of the CDR3 is TGTGCCAGCTCACCAAACATTAACACTGAAGCTTTCTTT. Residues: CASSPNINTEAFF. The whole variable domain, remainder taken from reference TRBV18 and TRBJ1-1, is NAGVMQNPRHLVRRRGQEARLRCSPMKGHSHVYWYRQLPEEGLKFMVYLQKENIIDESGMPKERFSAEFPKEGPSILRIQQVVRGDSAAYFCASSPNINTEAFFGQGTRLTVV.

The V gene is TRBV19, the J gene TRBJ2-5; unclear D gene. The CDR3 loop spans 12 amino acids. V shed 4 bases and J shed 0 bases, with 3 bases lying between them. Germline CDR1 and CDR2: LNHDA and SQIVND (reference sequence). CDR3 residues: CASSKNQETQYF. DNA of the CDR3: TGTGCCAGTAGTAAGAACCAAGAGACCCAGTACTTC.

This chain connects TRBV4-1 to TRBJ2-5, with D possibly being TRBD2 (5 bases). Looked up from germline, CDR1 is MGHRA and CDR2 is YSYEKL. Between the trimmed V and J ends, which lost 5 bases and 5 bases, there was a span of 15 bases. This CDR3 is built from 14 residues. Here the CDR3 reads CASSRGRGRETQYF. In DNA form, the CDR3 reads TGCGCCAGCAGCAGAGGGCGAGGAAGGGAGACCCAGTACTTC.

This clone was detected only a few times. J is TRBJ1-6 and V is TRBV5-6; tentative D call: TRBD1 (5 bases). The ends were cut back, 4 bases at V and 3 bases at J, with 8 bases in the middle. The CDR3 has 14 amino acids. The V gene's germline CDR1 is SGHDT and CDR2 YYEEEE. As DNA, the CDR3 is TGTGCCAGCAGCGGGGGAATCTATAATTCACCCCTCCACTTT. Protein sequence: CASSGGIYNSPLHF.

The J gene is TRBJ2-1, the V gene TRBV24-1; 8 bases align to TRBD2. V gave up 6 bases and J gave up 9 bases; unmatched junction bases: 6. The CDR3 spans 13 residues. The germline CDR1 and CDR2 sequences are KGHDR and SFDVKD. CDR3 protein: CATSWKRESEQFF. CDR3 DNA sequence: TGTGCCACCAGTTGGAAGCGGGAGTCTGAGCAGTTCTTC.

This clone was observed a handful of times. The chain combines TRBV20-1 with TRBJ2-3, with TRBD2 matching over 7 bases. CDR3 length: 14 residues. Germline CDR1 reads DFQATT; CDR2 reads SNEGSKA (reference sequence). Trimming cost V 3 bases and J 5 bases; bases outside gene matches: 8. Here the CDR3 DNA reads TGCAGTGCTAGTGGACGGGGGGTTGGAGATACGCAGTATTTT. The encoded protein is CSASGRGVGDTQYF.

The CDR3: CAISAYAGTYGYTF. The CDR3 DNA sequence: TGTGCCATCAGTGCTTATGCAGGGACTTATGGCTACACCTTC. The chain employs TRBV10-3 and TRBJ1-2; D is perhaps TRBD1 (5 bases). The CDR3 consists of 14 residues. Deletions cut 4 bases from V and 5 bases from J, with 14 bases between. The germline V gene has CDR1 ENHRY and CDR2 SYGVKD.

This clone has only one observation. This chain joins TRBV29-1 and TRBJ1-1; 8 bases match TRBD1. CDR3 size: 9 residues. Germline V CDR1 and CDR2: SQVTM, ANQGSEA. J was trimmed by 10 bases and V by 8 bases; bases with no gene match: 3. The CDR3 nucleotides read TGCAGCTCTGACAGGGGAGCTTTCTTT. Its translation: CSSDRGAFF.

V is TRBV5-8 and J is TRBJ2-3; no reliable D call. There are 14 residues in the CDR3. Trimming stripped 2 bases from V and 4 bases from J, with 11 bases between. Germline assignment: CDR1 SGHTS and CDR2 YDEGEE. The CDR3 DNA follows: TGTGCCAGCAGCTTTAAGGATCCAGCAGATACGCAGTATTTT. It is translated as CASSFKDPADTQYF. Full variable domain (missing parts from reference TRBV5-8 and TRBJ2-3): EAGVTQSPTHLIKTRGQQATLRCSPISGHTSVYWYQQALGLGLQFLLWYDEGEERNRGNFPPRFSGRQFPNYSSELNVNALELEDSALYLCASSFKDPADTQYFGPGTRLTVL.

The CDR3 DNA reads as TGTGCCAGCAGACCACCGGGACTAGTCACAGATACGCAGTATTTT. Translating it yields CASRPPGLVTDTQYF. The rearrangement uses TRBV7-8 and TRBJ2-3, with 8 bases fitting TRBD2. CDR1 is SGHVS, CDR2 FQNEAQ, per germline. The CDR3 totals 15 residues. V gave up 6 bases and J gave up 2 bases; unmatched junction bases: 7.

The genes are TRBV6-6 and TRBJ2-5; the D is unclear. CDR3 length equals 12 residues. Per germline, CDR1 MNHNY and CDR2 SVGAGI (reference sequence). The V end was cut by 7 bases, the J end by 2 bases, with 8 bases between. The CDR3 region is CASTQLQETQYF. The CDR3 region has the DNA TGTGCCAGCACCCAGTTACAAGAGACCCAGTACTTC.

The genes are TRBV4-1 and TRBJ2-7, with 7 bases aligning to TRBD2. V shed 6 bases and J 3 bases; nucleotides not matched to a gene: 11. This CDR3 has 15 residues. Germline V gives CDR1 MGHRA, CDR2 YSYEKL. The CDR3 DNA sequence: TGCGCCAGCAGTCAACGGGGGGACCACGACTACGAGCAGTACTTC. This codes for CASSQRGDHDYEQYF.

V usage is TRBV11-2 and J usage is TRBJ1-6; 8 nucleotides align to TRBD1. V shed 2 bases, J shed 7 bases, and the junction held 4 bases outside the gene matches. The germline gives CDR1 SGHAT, CDR2 FQNNGV. The CDR3 runs 15 residues. CDR3 loop: CASSLRTGPNSPLHF. For the CDR3, the DNA is TGTGCCAGCAGCTTACGGACAGGGCCCAATTCACCCCTCCACTTT.

In this sample, this clone turned up a few times. The chain couples TRBV7-8 to TRBJ2-5; 9 bases are a match to TRBD2. Germline assignment: CDR1 SGHVS and CDR2 FQNEAQ. This CDR3 comprises 17 residues. Trimming cost V 0 bases and J 2 bases; bases outside gene matches: 7. The CDR3 region has the DNA TGTGCCAGCAGCTTAGCGTCTCTAGCGGGGACACAAGAGACCCAGTACTTC. Its translation: CASSLASLAGTQETQYF.

The chain is built from TRBV18 and TRBJ2-2, with 7 bases that match TRBD1. Germline V gives CDR1 KGHSH, CDR2 LQKENI. CDR3 size: 15 residues. V was clipped by 2 bases and J by 4 bases; unmatched bases: 4. The CDR3 DNA reads as TGTGCCAGCTCACCAAGGGGACAGCCCACCGGGGAGCTGTTTTTT. Translated: CASSPRGQPTGELFF. The full variable domain, completed using reference TRBV18 and TRBJ2-2, is NAGVMQNPRHLVRRRGQEARLRCSPMKGHSHVYWYRQLPEEGLKFMVYLQKENIIDESGMPKERFSAEFPKEGPSILRIQQVVRGDSAAYFCASSPRGQPTGELFFGEGSRLTVL.

V gene TRBV6-1 combines with J gene TRBJ2-5; 13 positions match TRBD2. The CDR3 contains 15 residues. Losses at the gene ends were 2 bases for V and 5 bases for J; bases not matched to a gene: 2. Germline V gives CDR1 MNHNS, CDR2 SASEGT. CDR3 sequence reads: CASSETSGGAETQYF. CDR3 sequence (DNA): TGTGCCAGCAGTGAAACTAGCGGGGGGGCCGAGACCCAGTACTTC.